This is a list of T cell receptor beta chains from one sample in a study of response to subunit inactivated influenza vaccine. MiXCR was run by TCRdb on the RT-PCR reads, yielding one entry per CDR3 protein. This sample has fewer than 550,000 distinct CDR3 sequences, with around 25% found just once. The source was CD4+ T cells sorted from PBMCs, collected more than 4 days after vaccination. These receptors originate from a man between 45 and 60 years old who received an inactivated influenza vaccine. Each CDR3 is given with its conserved first and last residue. Each record gives: V gene, D gene, clone size, J gene, CDR3 DNA, CDR3 protein. A D gene is named only where the DNA matches it firmly. Where a row states a size, it is once, few, many or the class of an expanded clone; other rows omit it.

TRBV29-1,.,few,TRBJ2-5,TGCAGCGTTGATCTGCAGGGAACAGAGACCCAGTACTTC,CSVDLQGTETQYF
TRBV11-2,.,.,TRBJ2-1,TGTGCCAGCAGCTTAAATAACAATGAGCAGTTCTTC,CASSLNNNEQFF
TRBV4-3,.,.,TRBJ2-3,TGCGCCAGCAGCCAAGGTTGGGGGGGGCCCACAGATACGCAGTATTTT,CASSQGWGGPTDTQYF
TRBV6-2/TRBV6-3,.,.,TRBJ2-1,TGTGCCAGCAGTCGGCGGCAGGAGAACAATGAGCAGTTCTTC,CASSRRQENNEQFF
TRBV5-5,.,few,TRBJ1-2,TGTGCCAGCAGCTTGGAACAACATAACTATGGCTACACCTTC,CASSLEQHNYGYTF
TRBV5-1,.,.,TRBJ2-2,TGCGCCAGCAAGACAGATAACACCGGGGAGCTGTTTTTT,CASKTDNTGELFF
TRBV12-3/TRBV12-4,TRBD1,many,TRBJ2-1,TGTGCCAGCGGAAGGACAGGCAATGAGCAGTTCTTC,CASGRTGNEQFF
TRBV5-1,TRBD2,many,TRBJ2-5,TGCGCCAGCAGCTTGACTAGCGGACTTCAAGAGACCCAGTACTTC,CASSLTSGLQETQYF
TRBV5-1,.,.,TRBJ2-2,TGCGCCAGCAGCTTCCGGGATGCGAACACCGGGGAGCTGTTTTTT,CASSFRDANTGELFF
TRBV20-1,.,.,TRBJ2-5,TGCAGTGCTAGACGGGTTGGCGTTCGTGAGACCCAGTACTTC,CSARRVGVRETQYF
TRBV11-2,TRBD2,.,TRBJ2-3,TGTGCCAGCAGCTTAGTTCCGGGACTAGCGGGAGTACGGACAGATACGCAGTATTTT,CASSLVPGLAGVRTDTQYF
TRBV3-1,TRBD2,.,TRBJ2-1,TGTGCCACCAGCACCCGCCCCCAGCGGGAGGTGGTCAATGAGCAGTTCTTC,CATSTRPQREVVNEQFF
TRBV29-1,.,.,TRBJ2-3,TGCAGCGTTGGGGTCAACACAGATACGCAGTATTTT,CSVGVNTDTQYF
TRBV6-5,TRBD2,few,TRBJ2-1,TGTGCCAGCAGTTACTTTGGCAGCGGGGGGGCCCATGAGCAGTTCTTC,CASSYFGSGGAHEQFF
TRBV7-2,.,few,TRBJ2-3,TGTGCCAGCAGCTTAGTTCACCTAGTGGGTAGCTCAGATACGCAGTATTTT,CASSLVHLVGSSDTQYF
TRBV6-2/TRBV6-3,.,few,TRBJ2-7,TGTGCCAGCAGTAAAGCCTACCGGGCCCGGGAGGAGCAGTACTTC,CASSKAYRAREEQYF
TRBV20-1,TRBD1,.,TRBJ1-1,TGCAGTGCTAGAGTTGGGACAGGGATGAACACTGAAGCTTTCTTT,CSARVGTGMNTEAFF
TRBV7-2,TRBD2,.,TRBJ2-1,TGTGCCAGCAGCACTAGCGGGCCATCCTACAATGAGCAGTTCTTC,CASSTSGPSYNEQFF
TRBV12-3/TRBV12-4,.,few,TRBJ1-6,TGTGCCAGCAGTTTAGAGGGGCCCTCCTATAATTCACCCCTCCACTTT,CASSLEGPSYNSPLHF
TRBV20-1,.,.,TRBJ2-2,TGCAGTGCTAGTAGGGACACCCTGAACACCGGGGAGCTGTTTTTT,CSASRDTLNTGELFF
TRBV7-2,.,.,TRBJ2-1,TGTGCCAGCAACTTTGACTCTGGGGAGCAGTTCTTC,CASNFDSGEQFF
TRBV7-2,.,few,TRBJ2-5,TGTGCCAGCAGCTTAGGTGTTGGGAGAATCCAAGAGACCCAGTACTTC,CASSLGVGRIQETQYF
TRBV5-5,.,.,TRBJ2-3,TGTGCCAGCAGCCCCTTCCCCACAGATACGCAGTATTTT,CASSPFPTDTQYF
TRBV5-5,.,few,TRBJ2-5,TGTGCCAGCAGCTTGGCGGAGGGTGGGACCCAGTACTTC,CASSLAEGGTQYF
TRBV12-3/TRBV12-4,.,once,TRBJ2-1,TGTGCCAGCAGTTTAGCGGCCCCGGGGACCGGGCAGTTCTTC,CASSLAAPGTGQFF
TRBV15,.,few,TRBJ1-5,TGTGCCACCAGCGCAACAGGGAGCAATCAGCCCCAGCATTTT,CATSATGSNQPQHF
TRBV6-2/TRBV6-3,TRBD2,.,TRBJ2-7,TGTGCCAGCAGTTACCCAAAGACTAGCGGGATCTCCTACGAGCAGTACTTC,CASSYPKTSGISYEQYF
TRBV7-9,.,.,TRBJ2-5,TGTGCCAGCAGCTTATTTGGGACTCATTCCCAAGAGACCCAGTACTTC,CASSLFGTHSQETQYF
TRBV4-3,.,.,TRBJ2-7,TGCGCCAGCAGCCAAGGAAGGAGTAGGGGGGGCGAGCAGTACTTC,CASSQGRSRGGEQYF
TRBV20-1,.,few,TRBJ2-5,TGCAGTGCTAGAGATTACCAGCGGAGGGCCTTAGAGACCCAGTACTTC,CSARDYQRRALETQYF